This T cell receptor beta chain derives from a study of beta chain features in type 1 diabetes. Regarding the study as a whole: Overrepresentation of cells with high TCR expression could result from cDNA sequencing. Within patients, naive, central memory and Treg TCRB repertoires seemed more similar than within healthy donors.

Sampling consisted of one heparinised blood draw per donor, averaging around 100 mL. In regard to this clone: The antigen is undetermined.

cDNA synthesis used the whole RNA isolate, giving expressed TCRB sequences. Some clones are missing from TCRdb's copy, which holds only in-frame ones; the method was immunoSEQ multiplex PCR. The sample shows hundreds of thousands of clones, around 12% of them seen only once. CDR3 size: 15 residues. Trimming removed 1 base at V and 6 bases at J, with 16 bases between. Germline V lookup: CDR1 SEHNR, CDR2 FQNEAQ (reference sequence). This TCR came from a man younger than 30 in good health. Source material: naive CD4+ T cells from blood. V usage is TRBV7-9 and J usage is TRBJ2-7; TRBD1 is a possible D gene (5 bases). For the CDR3, the DNA is TGTGCCAGCAGCTTAGTTGCAGGGTACGTCTCCGAGCAGTACTTC. This codes for CASSLVAGYVSEQYF.